What follows is one T cell receptor beta chain and its context. Its cognate antigen is unknown. Germline V CDR1 and CDR2: LGHDT, YNNKEL (reference sequence). V lost 4 bases to trimming and J lost 9 bases; unmatched junction nucleotides: 8. The CDR3 has 16 amino acids. The sample comes from a study of post-analysis software for immune sequencing data. General study results and limits: Compared with controls, patients had more of about 5 TRBV segments, including TRBV5-6, TRBV5-1 and TRBV20-1. Controls significantly exceeded multiple sclerosis patients in normalized Chao1 diversity.

Libraries were made from TCR beta cDNA, and they carried unique molecular identifiers. When about 0.95 to 10 million T cells were used, they gave a few hundred thousand cDNA molecules. In TCRdb, the PCR reads were re-called with MiXCR into one record per CDR3 protein. Of hundreds of thousands of distinct CDR3 sequences in the sample, around 40% were seen once. The receptor's source is a girl aged 5-17 years with multiple sclerosis. The J gene is TRBJ2-1, the V gene TRBV3-1; 14 positions match TRBD2. The sample taken for sequencing was blood. CDR3 nucleotide sequence: TGTGCCAGCAGCCCTCCGGGACTAGCGGGAGCGGGTGAGCAGTTCTTC. This gives the protein CASSPPGLAGAGEQFF.